This TCR beta chain originates from a study of cytomegalovirus exposure and HLA in healthy donors. This CDR3 is built from 14 residues. The ends were cut back, 4 bases at V and 0 bases at J, with 7 bases in the middle. CDR1 and CDR2 (germline): KGHSH, LQKENI. It was with 60 Vbeta and 13 Jbeta primers that the PCR ran. Sequencing used immunoSEQ multiplex PCR; TCRdb keeps in-frame clones, though not all of them. Of around 200,000 clones listed, roughly 85% are singletons. The TCR originated in a woman between 45 and 60 years old in good health and CMV-seronegative. The chain recombines TRBV18 with TRBJ1-3; TRBD1 might be the D (6 bases). The sequencing input was PBMCs. CDR3 protein: CASSLDSSGNTIYF. The CDR3 region has the DNA TGTGCCAGCTCACTGGACAGCTCTGGAAACACCATATATTTT. Full variable domain (remainder filled in from reference TRBV18 and TRBJ1-3): NAGVMQNPRHLVRRRGQEARLRCSPMKGHSHVYWYRQLPEEGLKFMVYLQKENIIDESGMPKERFSAEFPKEGPSILRIQQVVRGDSAAYFCASSLDSSGNTIYFGEGSWLTVV.